A selection of T cell receptor beta chains follows, all from one sample in a study of T-cell reconstitution after alpha-beta-depleted transplantation in children. Via MiXCR, TCRdb re-called the PCR reads, giving one row per CDR3 protein. The sample includes 330,000 or so distinct CDR3 sequences, 10% of them seen just once. This specimen was PBMCs from the stem cell graft donor, taken from the stem cell graft. All receptors come from a human donor who donated a stem cell graft to a child with acute lymphoblastic leukemia. Each CDR3 is given with its conserved first and last residue. A D gene is named only where the DNA matches it firmly. Part of the rows lack a size; the others show once, few, many or a class for expanded clones.

v_call,j_call,clone_size,d_call,cdr3_aa,cdr3_nt
TRBV7-9,TRBJ1-2,few,TRBD1,CASSLGAGGNYGYTF,TGTGCCAGCAGCTTAGGGGCAGGGGGAAACTATGGCTACACCTTC
TRBV6-5,TRBJ1-1,.,.,CASSYGPANTEAFF,TGTGCCAGCAGTTACGGACCCGCGAACACTGAAGCTTTCTTT
TRBV12-3/TRBV12-4,TRBJ2-2,few,.,CASSRVYRDTGELFF,TGTGCCAGCAGTCGGGTCTACCGGGACACCGGGGAGCTGTTTTTT
TRBV14,TRBJ2-1,few,TRBD2,CASRQSRTSAYNEQFF,TGTGCCAGCAGACAATCACGGACTAGCGCCTACAATGAGCAGTTCTTC
TRBV5-1,TRBJ2-2,.,.,CASSISGELFF,TGCGCCAGCAGTATATCCGGGGAGCTGTTTTTT
TRBV5-1,TRBJ2-1,.,.,CASSLGDHNEQFF,TGCGCCAGCAGCTTAGGAGATCACAATGAGCAGTTCTTC
TRBV27,TRBJ2-1,.,TRBD2,CDSSSEGGPHNEQFF,TGTGACAGCAGTTCTGAGGGAGGGCCCCACAATGAGCAGTTCTTC
TRBV20-1,TRBJ1-1,few,TRBD1,CCARDRDRGLRDTEAFF,TGCTGTGCTAGAGATCGAGACAGGGGGCTGCGGGACACTGAAGCTTTCTTT
TRBV20-1,TRBJ1-2,many,.,CSARGRAGYYGYTF,TGCAGTGCTAGAGGCCGGGCCGGCTACTATGGCTACACCTTC
TRBV9,TRBJ2-3,few,.,CASRGKDTQYF,TGTGCCAGCAGGGGAAAAGATACGCAGTATTTT
TRBV5-1,TRBJ2-2,few,TRBD2,CASSQAGGSNTGELFF,TGCGCCAGCAGCCAAGCGGGAGGGTCGAACACCGGGGAGCTGTTTTTT
TRBV29-1,TRBJ2-7,.,.,CSVRHQTYEQYF,TGCAGCGTCCGTCACCAGACCTACGAGCAGTACTTC
TRBV4-2,TRBJ2-7,many,TRBD2,CASSLRLAGAYEQYF,TGTGCCAGCAGCCTAAGACTAGCGGGGGCCTACGAGCAGTACTTC
TRBV15,TRBJ2-7,few,.,CATSRDRSQTYEQYF,TGTGCCACCAGCAGAGATCGCAGCCAAACCTACGAGCAGTACTTC
TRBV6-2/TRBV6-3,TRBJ1-5,.,.,CASSYRQGLNQPQHF,TGTGCCAGCAGTTACCGGCAGGGCCTCAATCAGCCCCAGCATTTT
TRBV7-9,TRBJ2-1,few,.,CASSETTRGNNEQFF,TGTGCCAGCAGCGAGACAACGCGAGGAAACAATGAGCAGTTCTTC
TRBV6-5,TRBJ1-6,few,TRBD1,CASSYARDRGPGNSPLHF,TGTGCCAGCAGTTACGCCCGGGACAGGGGTCCGGGGAATTCACCCCTCCACTTT
TRBV20-1,TRBJ2-1,.,.,CSAVITYNEQFF,TGCAGTGCTGTTATTACCTACAATGAGCAGTTCTTC
TRBV7-9,TRBJ2-7,.,.,CASSLDLGHEQYF,TGTGCCAGCAGCTTAGACTTAGGACACGAGCAGTACTTC
TRBV5-1,TRBJ1-1,.,.,CASSFLVVGRGTEAFF,TGCGCCAGCAGCTTTTTAGTGGTGGGAAGAGGCACTGAAGCTTTCTTT
TRBV4-2,TRBJ2-2,.,.,CASSQGVQVNTGELFF,TGTGCCAGCAGCCAAGGAGTGCAGGTGAACACCGGGGAGCTGTTTTTT
TRBV4-3,TRBJ1-5,many,.,CASSQEAHRDRYLDQPQHF,TGCGCCAGCAGCCAAGAGGCACACAGGGACCGATATTTGGATCAGCCCCAGCATTTT
TRBV12-3/TRBV12-4,TRBJ2-1,.,TRBD2,CASCLMSTGTSGYNEQFF,TGTGCCAGCTGTTTAATGTCGACGGGGACTAGCGGATACAATGAGCAGTTCTTC
TRBV20-1,TRBJ2-5,many,.,CSAPPWAGGGQETQYF,TGCAGTGCCCCTCCTTGGGCAGGGGGGGGCCAAGAGACCCAGTACTTC
TRBV7-2,TRBJ2-7,few,.,CASSLRGVEAYEQYF,TGTGCCAGCAGCTTAAGAGGGGTAGAGGCGTACGAGCAGTACTTC
TRBV7-2,TRBJ1-6,.,TRBD1,CASSFSGGTGSLHF,TGTGCCAGCAGCTTCTCAGGGGGCACGGGGTCCCTCCACTTT
TRBV10-3,TRBJ2-7,many,.,CAAESQGSYEQYF,TGTGCAGCGGAGTCGCAGGGATCCTACGAGCAGTACTTC
TRBV7-9,TRBJ1-2,few,.,CASSGRQPALVFCGYTF,TGTGCCAGCAGCGGTAGACAACCTGCCCTCGTCTTTTGTGGCTACACCTTC
TRBV20-1,TRBJ2-7,.,TRBD2,CSARDYMESGSNTYEQYF,TGCAGTGCTAGAGATTATATGGAGAGCGGGAGTAATACTTACGAGCAGTACTTC
TRBV9,TRBJ2-1,many,.,CASTEGGGSAYNEQFF,TGTGCCAGCACCGAGGGGGGTGGGAGTGCGTACAATGAGCAGTTCTTC
TRBV5-6,TRBJ2-7,few,.,CASSRWGVHEQYF,TGTGCCAGCAGCCGGTGGGGCGTCCACGAGCAGTACTTC
TRBV7-9,TRBJ2-7,many,TRBD2,CASSGSGRGHYYEQYF,TGTGCCAGCAGCGGTAGCGGGAGGGGACATTACTACGAGCAGTACTTC
TRBV7-3,TRBJ2-2,few,TRBD1,CASSSGQGGTGELFF,TGTGCCAGCAGCTCTGGACAGGGGGGGACCGGGGAGCTGTTTTTT
TRBV29-1,TRBJ2-1,.,.,CTVEEFVDNEQFF,TGCACCGTTGAAGAGTTCGTGGACAATGAGCAGTTCTTC
TRBV12-3/TRBV12-4,TRBJ2-4,.,TRBD1,CASSQGRTGSRYF,TGTGCCAGCAGCCAGGGTAGGACAGGATCCCGGTACTTC
TRBV7-2,TRBJ2-5,.,.,CASSPRLETQYF,TGTGCCAGCAGCCCACGACTGGAGACCCAGTACTTC
TRBV5-1,TRBJ2-1,many,TRBD2,CASSNRKREGFLNEQFF,TGCGCCAGCAGCAACCGGAAGCGGGAAGGATTTCTGAATGAGCAGTTCTTC
TRBV10-3,TRBJ2-1,.,TRBD2,CASSPSTSGYYNEQFF,TGTGCCAGCAGTCCGTCGACTAGCGGTTACTACAATGAGCAGTTCTTC
TRBV7-2,TRBJ2-3,many,.,CASSLKTDTQYF,TGTGCCAGCAGCTTAAAGACAGATACGCAGTATTTT
TRBV7-2,TRBJ2-7,few,TRBD2,CASSKGLAEQTYEQYF,TGTGCCAGCAGCAAAGGACTAGCGGAACAAACCTACGAGCAGTACTTC
TRBV7-9,TRBJ2-3,many,.,CASSLKLNRARDTQYF,TGTGCCAGCAGCTTGAAGCTGAACAGGGCGAGAGATACGCAGTATTTT
TRBV7-2,TRBJ2-4,many,.,CASSPAGGGKNIQYF,TGTGCCAGCAGCCCCGCAGGGGGAGGGAAAAACATTCAGTACTTC
TRBV4-2,TRBJ1-5,.,.,CASSQDLGSSFPQHF,TGTGCCAGCAGCCAAGATCTGGGTTCCTCTTTTCCCCAGCATTTT
TRBV27,TRBJ2-2,many,.,CASSLSAGELFF,TGTGCCAGCAGCTTATCGGCCGGGGAGCTGTTTTTT
TRBV11-2,TRBJ2-2,few,.,CASSWYRGNTGELFF,TGTGCCAGCAGCTGGTATAGGGGAAACACCGGGGAGCTGTTTTTT